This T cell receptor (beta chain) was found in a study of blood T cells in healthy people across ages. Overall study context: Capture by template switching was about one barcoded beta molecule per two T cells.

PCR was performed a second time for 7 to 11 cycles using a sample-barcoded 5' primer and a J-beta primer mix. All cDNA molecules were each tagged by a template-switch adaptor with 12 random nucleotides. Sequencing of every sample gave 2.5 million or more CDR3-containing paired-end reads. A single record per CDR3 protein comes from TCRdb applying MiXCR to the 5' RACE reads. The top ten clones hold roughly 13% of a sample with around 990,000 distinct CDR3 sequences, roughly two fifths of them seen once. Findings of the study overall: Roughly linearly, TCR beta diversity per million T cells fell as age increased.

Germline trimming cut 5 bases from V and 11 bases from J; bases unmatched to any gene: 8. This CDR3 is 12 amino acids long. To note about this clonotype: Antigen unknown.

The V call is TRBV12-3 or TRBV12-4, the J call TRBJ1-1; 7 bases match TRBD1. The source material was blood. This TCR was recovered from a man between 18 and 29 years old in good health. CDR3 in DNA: TGTGCCAGCAGTGGCGGGACAGTCTCGGCTTTCTTT. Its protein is CASSGGTVSAFF.